The present entry profiles one T cell receptor beta chain with its context. Each sample came from a Caucasian adult donor living in Nashville, Tennessee. The source of the sample is a study of shared clonotypes between healthy human individuals. V was pared by 4 bases and J by 1 base, with 3 bases of the junction left unmatched. This CDR3 is built from 15 residues. CDR1 is KGHSH and CDR2 is LQKENI in the germline V gene. Genomic DNA (from each subset) was split evenly across several immunoSEQ plates. Template amounts of roughly 0.3 ug DNA, around 31,000 T cell genomes, were employed in unsorted PBMC replicate PCRs. Authors' data handling: ImmunoSEQ junction-only sequences lacked quality scores, so their filtering differed. The assay was immunoSEQ multiplex PCR, and TCRdb's table has in-frame clones only and misses some. V, J and clone size are taken as reported in that table, and D and trimming were inferred from the DNA itself. The table includes approximately 510,000 clones, about four fifths detected once.

The gene calls are TRBV18 and TRBJ2-3, with TRBD1 matching over 9 bases. Sequencing was done on a sample of PBMCs. The origin of this receptor is a woman aged 40 to 55 in good health. Some clones in this sample may be carry-over from other donors' samples. The CDR3 DNA follows: TGTGCCAGCTCACTACACAGGGGGCGCACAGATACGCAGTATTTT. It codes for CASSLHRGRTDTQYF.